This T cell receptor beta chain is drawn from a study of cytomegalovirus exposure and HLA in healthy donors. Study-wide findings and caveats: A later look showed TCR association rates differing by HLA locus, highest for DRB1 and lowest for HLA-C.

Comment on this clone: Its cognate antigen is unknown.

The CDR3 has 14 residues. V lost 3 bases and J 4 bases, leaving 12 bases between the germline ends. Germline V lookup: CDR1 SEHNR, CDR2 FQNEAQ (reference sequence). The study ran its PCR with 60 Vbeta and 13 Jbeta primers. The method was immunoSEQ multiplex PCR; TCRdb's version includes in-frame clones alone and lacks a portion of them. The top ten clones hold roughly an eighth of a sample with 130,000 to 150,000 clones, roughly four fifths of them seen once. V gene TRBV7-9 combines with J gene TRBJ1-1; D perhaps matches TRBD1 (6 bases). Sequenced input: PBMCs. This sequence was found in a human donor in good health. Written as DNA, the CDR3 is TGTGCCAGCAGCTTGGGGGGGCCGGGCACTGAAGCTTTCTTT. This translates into CASSLGGPGTEAFF.